These T cell receptor beta chains were read from a single sample in a study of blood T cells in healthy people across ages. TCRdb reanalysed the 5' RACE reads using MiXCR and keeps one entry per CDR3 protein. This sample has over 950,000 distinct CDR3 sequences; approximately 50% occur once, and the top ten carry over 20%. Sequencing was performed on blood. These receptors came from a woman aged 55-75 years in good health. Both conserved end residues are part of each CDR3. D genes are given only for firm matches. The listing skips clone size in some rows; elsewhere it reads once, few, many or a size class.

V gene	J gene	D gene	clone size	CDR3 protein	CDR3 DNA
TRBV29-1	TRBJ2-3	TRBD2	few	CSVSGYGRGAGRASSDTQYF	TGCAGCGTTTCCGGTTATGGAAGGGGCGCGGGGAGGGCGTCCTCAGATACGCAGTATTTT
TRBV5-1	TRBJ1-4	TRBD1	many	CASSRTGGTNEKLFF	TGCGCCAGCAGCCGCACAGGGGGCACTAATGAAAAACTGTTTTTT
TRBV20-1	TRBJ2-3	NA	many	CSAREWGWTETSTDTQYF	TGCAGTGCTAGAGAATGGGGGTGGACCGAAACTAGCACAGATACGCAGTATTTT
TRBV27	TRBJ1-5	NA	NA	CASSFHLLGHSNQPQHF	TGTGCCAGCAGTTTTCATTTGTTAGGACATAGCAATCAGCCCCAGCATTTT
TRBV7-9	TRBJ2-1	TRBD2	few	CASSPSGASYNEQFF	TGTGCCAGCAGCCCTAGCGGGGCCTCCTACAATGAGCAGTTCTTC
TRBV5-1	TRBJ2-3	TRBD2	NA	CASSLRSSGRADAQYF	TGCGCCAGCAGCTTAAGGTCTAGCGGGAGGGCAGATGCGCAGTATTTT
TRBV13	TRBJ2-7	NA	NA	CASSLPRGQSAYEQYF	TGTGCCAGCAGCTTACCCCGGGGGCAGAGTGCCTACGAGCAGTACTTC
TRBV7-2	TRBJ2-7	TRBD2	NA	CASSPQGAGGEQYF	TGTGCCAGCAGCCCTCAAGGGGCGGGAGGCGAGCAGTACTTC
TRBV5-1	TRBJ2-1	TRBD2	NA	CASSSGNHYNEQFF	TGCGCCAGCAGTAGCGGGAACCACTACAATGAGCAGTTCTTC
TRBV28	TRBJ2-6	NA	NA	CASSLYGSVASRANVLTF	TGTGCCAGCAGTTTATATGGAAGCGTCGCCTCTAGGGCCAACGTCCTGACTTTC
TRBV20-1	TRBJ2-5	TRBD1	NA	CSARVGTGAFKETQYF	TGCAGTGCTAGAGTGGGGACAGGCGCGTTCAAAGAGACCCAGTACTTC
TRBV5-1	TRBJ2-7	TRBD1	many	CASSLGQGRTYEQYF	TGTGCCAGCAGCCTCGGACAGGGAAGGACTTACGAGCAGTACTTC
TRBV7-9	TRBJ2-3	TRBD2	NA	CASEATSGTRMYF	TGTGCCAGCGAGGCCACATCCGGGACTAGAATGTATTTT
TRBV7-9	TRBJ2-7	TRBD1	NA	CASSADRGFSYEQYF	TGTGCCAGCAGCGCTGACAGGGGGTTTAGTTACGAGCAGTACTTC
TRBV12-3/TRBV12-4	TRBJ2-2	TRBD1	once	CASSLGTGGRTGELFF	TGTGCCAGCAGTTTGGGGACAGGGGGCAGGACCGGGGAGCTGTTTTTT
TRBV20-1	TRBJ2-5	TRBD2	few	CSARSPTGGPETQYF	TGCAGTGCTAGGTCCCCAACGGGAGGCCCTGAGACCCAGTACTTC
TRBV7-2	TRBJ2-1	TRBD2	NA	CASTLRAGGVNEQFF	TGTGCCAGCACCCTCAGGGCGGGAGGTGTGAATGAGCAGTTCTTC
TRBV6-2/TRBV6-3	TRBJ2-1	NA	few	CASSTATSGILNEQFF	TGTGCCAGCAGCACCGCGACCTCAGGGATCCTCAATGAGCAGTTCTTC
TRBV29-1	TRBJ2-7	TRBD2	NA	CSVEDRGRGGHYEQYF	TGCAGCGTTGAAGATCGGGGGAGGGGTGGGCACTACGAGCAGTACTTC
TRBV20-1	TRBJ2-1	NA	NA	CRASRDEQFF	TGCAGGGCTAGCCGGGATGAGCAGTTCTTC
TRBV5-5	TRBJ2-2	NA	NA	CASRVIPGSANTGELFF	TGTGCCAGCAGGGTGATTCCAGGGTCGGCGAACACCGGGGAGCTGTTTTTT
TRBV4-1	TRBJ2-1	NA	NA	CASSHIGGRDKEQFF	TGCGCCAGCAGCCACATTGGGGGGCGCGACAAGGAGCAGTTCTTC
TRBV5-1	TRBJ1-2	NA	NA	CASSLDKSNYGYTF	TGCGCCAGCAGCTTGGACAAATCTAACTATGGCTACACCTTC
TRBV29-1	TRBJ2-7	NA	NA	CSVEGPYYEQYF	TGCAGCGTTGAGGGACCGTACTACGAGCAGTACTTC
TRBV20-1	TRBJ2-7	NA	many	CSARGRYEQYF	TGCAGTGCTAGGGGGAGGTACGAGCAGTACTTC
TRBV20-1	TRBJ2-5	TRBD2	NA	CSANPGGGEFGTQYF	TGCAGTGCGAACCCGGGCGGGGGGGAGTTTGGGACCCAGTACTTC
TRBV20-1	TRBJ2-1	TRBD2	NA	CSAREGLAGGHEQFF	TGCAGTGCTAGAGAGGGACTAGCGGGAGGTCATGAGCAGTTCTTC
TRBV20-1	TRBJ2-4	NA	NA	CSASSPGGLRIQYF	TGCAGTGCTAGCTCCCCGGGGGGCCTGCGCATTCAGTACTTC
TRBV29-1	TRBJ2-1	NA	NA	CSVLLDGPYNEQFF	TGCAGCGTTCTCCTCGACGGTCCCTACAATGAGCAGTTCTTC
TRBV27	TRBJ2-3	NA	few	CASSLSFRISQDTQYF	TGTGCCAGCAGTTTATCCTTCAGGATCTCACAGGATACGCAGTATTTT
TRBV5-1	TRBJ2-5	TRBD2	NA	CASSLALAGAGRETQYF	TGCGCCAGCAGCTTGGCTCTAGCGGGAGCAGGGCGAGAGACCCAGTACTTC
TRBV7-9	TRBJ2-3	NA	few	CASSLALRRDSTTDTQYF	TGTGCCAGCAGCTTAGCCCTCAGGAGGGACAGCACCACAGATACGCAGTATTTT
TRBV6-1	TRBJ2-7	TRBD1	NA	CASSEATGGIYEQYF	TGTGCCAGCAGTGAAGCTACAGGGGGCATCTACGAGCAGTACTTC
TRBV7-3	TRBJ2-1	TRBD2	once	CASSPGSGSYGEQFF	TGTGCCAGCAGCCCGGGTAGCGGGAGTTATGGTGAGCAGTTCTTC